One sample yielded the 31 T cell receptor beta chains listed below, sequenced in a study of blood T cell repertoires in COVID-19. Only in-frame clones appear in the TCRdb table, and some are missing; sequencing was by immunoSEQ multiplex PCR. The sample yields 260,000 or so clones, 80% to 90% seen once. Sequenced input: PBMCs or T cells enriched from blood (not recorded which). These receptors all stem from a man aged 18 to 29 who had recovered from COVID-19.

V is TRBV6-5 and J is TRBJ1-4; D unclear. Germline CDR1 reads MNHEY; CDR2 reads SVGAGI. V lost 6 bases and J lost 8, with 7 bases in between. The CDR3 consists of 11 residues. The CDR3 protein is CASRFQEKLFF. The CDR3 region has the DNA TGTGCCAGCAGGTTCCAGGAAAAACTGTTTTTT.

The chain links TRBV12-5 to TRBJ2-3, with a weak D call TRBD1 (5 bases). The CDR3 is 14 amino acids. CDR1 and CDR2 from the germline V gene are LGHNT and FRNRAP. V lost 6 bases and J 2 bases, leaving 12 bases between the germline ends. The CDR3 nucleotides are TGTGCTAGTGGCTTCAGGGTTAACACAGATACGCAGTATTTT. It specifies CASGFRVNTDTQYF.

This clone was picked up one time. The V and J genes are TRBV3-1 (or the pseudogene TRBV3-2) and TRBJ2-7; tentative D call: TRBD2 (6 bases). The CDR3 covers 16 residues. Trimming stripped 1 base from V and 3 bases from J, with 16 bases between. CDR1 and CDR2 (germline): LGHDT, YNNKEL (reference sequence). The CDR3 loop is CASSQVIGGWNYEQYF. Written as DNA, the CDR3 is TGTGCCAGCAGCCAAGTCATCGGGGGATGGAACTACGAGCAGTACTTC.

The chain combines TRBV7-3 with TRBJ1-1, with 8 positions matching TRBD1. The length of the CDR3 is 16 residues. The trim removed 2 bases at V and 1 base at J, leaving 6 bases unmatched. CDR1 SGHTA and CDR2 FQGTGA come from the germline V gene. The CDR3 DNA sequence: TGTGCCAGCAGCTTAGTTTCGGGGACAGGGAACACTGAAGCTTTCTTT. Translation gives CASSLVSGTGNTEAFF.

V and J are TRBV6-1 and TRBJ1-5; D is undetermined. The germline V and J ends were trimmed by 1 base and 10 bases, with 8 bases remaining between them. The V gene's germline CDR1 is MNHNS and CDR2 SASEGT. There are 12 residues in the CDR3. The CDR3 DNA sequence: TGTGCCAGCAGTGAAGGCCCCAGACCCCAGCATTTT. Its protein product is CASSEGPRPQHF.

The CDR3, as DNA: TGTGCCAGTAGTACGCGAAAGGACAGTTTGGTTGATTCACCCCTCCACTTT. Translated, it gives CASSTRKDSLVDSPLHF. The rearrangement uses TRBV19 and TRBJ1-6; D perhaps matches TRBD1 (6 bases). V gave up 4 bases and J gave up 8 bases, with 21 bases separating them. Germline V CDR1 and CDR2: LNHDA, SQIVND (reference sequence). The CDR3 is 17 amino acids.

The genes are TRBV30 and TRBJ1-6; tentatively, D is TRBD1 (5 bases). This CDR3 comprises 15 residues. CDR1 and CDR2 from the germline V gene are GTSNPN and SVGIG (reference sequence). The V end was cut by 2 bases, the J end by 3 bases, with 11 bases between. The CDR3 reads CAWSPRQNYNSPLHF. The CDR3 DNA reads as TGTGCCTGGAGTCCGCGACAGAACTATAATTCACCCCTCCACTTT.

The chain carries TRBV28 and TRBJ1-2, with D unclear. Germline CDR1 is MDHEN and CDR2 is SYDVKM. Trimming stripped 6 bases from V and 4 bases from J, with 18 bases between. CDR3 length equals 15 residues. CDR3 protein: CASSSPPITGYGYTF. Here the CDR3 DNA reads TGTGCCAGCAGCTCACCCCCCATCACGGGCTATGGCTACACCTTC.

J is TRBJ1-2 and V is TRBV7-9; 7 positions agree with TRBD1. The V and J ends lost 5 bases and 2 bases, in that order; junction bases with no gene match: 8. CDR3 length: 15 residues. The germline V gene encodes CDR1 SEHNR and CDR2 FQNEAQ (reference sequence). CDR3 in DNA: TGTGCCAGCAGCCCTAGCCGGGGACAGAACTATGGCTACACCTTC. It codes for CASSPSRGQNYGYTF.

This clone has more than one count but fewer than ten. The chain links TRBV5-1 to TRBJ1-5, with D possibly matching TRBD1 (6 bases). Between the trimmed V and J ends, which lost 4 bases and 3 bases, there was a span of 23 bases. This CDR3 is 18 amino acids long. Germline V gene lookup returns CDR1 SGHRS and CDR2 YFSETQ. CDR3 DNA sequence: TGCGCCAGCAGCCCCGGAGCGGTGGGCAGGGGTACCAATCAGCCCCAGCATTTT. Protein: CASSPGAVGRGTNQPQHF.

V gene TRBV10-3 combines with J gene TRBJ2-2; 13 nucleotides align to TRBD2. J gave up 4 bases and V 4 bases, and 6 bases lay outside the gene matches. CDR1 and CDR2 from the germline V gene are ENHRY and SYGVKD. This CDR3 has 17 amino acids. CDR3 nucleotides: TGTGCCATCAGTGCCCAGACTAGCGGGGGGCCCACCGGGGAGCTGTTTTTT. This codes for CAISAQTSGGPTGELFF.

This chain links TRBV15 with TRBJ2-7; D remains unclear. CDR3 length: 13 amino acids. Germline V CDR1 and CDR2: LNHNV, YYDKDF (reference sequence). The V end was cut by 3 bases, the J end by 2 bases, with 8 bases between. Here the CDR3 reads CATSRAGTYEQYF. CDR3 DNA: TGTGCCACCAGCAGGGCAGGAACCTACGAGCAGTACTTC.

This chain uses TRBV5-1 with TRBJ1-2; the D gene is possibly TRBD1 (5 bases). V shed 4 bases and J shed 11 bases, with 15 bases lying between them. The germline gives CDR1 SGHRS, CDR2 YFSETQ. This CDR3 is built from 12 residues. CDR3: CASSTGAERYTF. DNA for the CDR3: TGCGCCAGCAGCACTGGGGCAGAAAGGTACACCTTC.

The CDR3: CASSQVSGLGGETQYF. In nucleotides, the CDR3 is TGTGCCAGCAGCCAAGTCTCGGGACTCGGGGGGGAGACCCAGTACTTC. The chain carries TRBV4-2 and TRBJ2-5, with 7 bases identical to TRBD2. Germline lookup yields CDR1 LGHNA and CDR2 YNFKEQ. This CDR3 has 16 amino acids. Trimming at V came to 1 base and at J to 5 bases, leaving 10 bases not matched to a gene.

The CDR3 nucleotides read TGTGCTAGTGGTTTGACCGGAGGGAACACTGAAGCTTTCTTT. Encoded protein: CASGLTGGNTEAFF. The rearrangement uses TRBV12-5 and TRBJ1-1; D uncertain. Germline V CDR1 and CDR2: LGHNT, FRNRAP. Trimming took off 2 bases at V and 1 base at J, with 8 bases between the two ends. The CDR3 is made up of 14 amino acids. Variable domain in full (rest from reference TRBV12-5 and TRBJ1-1): DARVTQTPRHKVTEMGQEVTMRCQPILGHNTVFWYRQTMMQGLELLAYFRNRAPLDDSGMPKDRFSAEMPDATLATLKIQPSEPRDSAVYFCASGLTGGNTEAFFGQGTRLTVV.

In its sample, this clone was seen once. The CDR3 DNA reads as TGTGCCAGCACCCGGGACAGTTACGAGCAGTACTTC. The encoded protein is CASTRDSYEQYF. V usage is TRBV7-2 and J usage is TRBJ2-7, with 7 bases that match TRBD1. Germline loops: CDR1 SGHTA, CDR2 FQGNSA. The CDR3 extends over 12 amino acids. With 7 bases clipped from V and 4 bases from J, the junction kept 4 bases outside the gene matches.

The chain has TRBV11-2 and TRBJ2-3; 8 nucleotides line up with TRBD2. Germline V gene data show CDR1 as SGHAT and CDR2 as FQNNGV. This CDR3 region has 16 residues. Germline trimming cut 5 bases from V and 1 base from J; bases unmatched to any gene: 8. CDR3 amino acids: CASSRTSGSGTDTQYF. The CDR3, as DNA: TGTGCCAGCAGCCGAACTAGCGGATCAGGCACAGATACGCAGTATTTT.

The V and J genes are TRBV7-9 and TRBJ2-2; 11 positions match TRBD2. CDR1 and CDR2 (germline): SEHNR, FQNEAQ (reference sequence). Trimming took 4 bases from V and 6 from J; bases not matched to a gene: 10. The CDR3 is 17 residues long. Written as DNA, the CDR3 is TGTGCCAGCAGCTCTTACCTAGGACTAGCGGGTCCCGGGGAGCTGTTTTTT. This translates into CASSSYLGLAGPGELFF.

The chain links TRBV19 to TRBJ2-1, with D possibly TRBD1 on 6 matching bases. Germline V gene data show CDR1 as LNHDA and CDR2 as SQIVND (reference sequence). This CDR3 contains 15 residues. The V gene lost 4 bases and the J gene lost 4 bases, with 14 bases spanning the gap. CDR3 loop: CASSNGRGSYNEQFF. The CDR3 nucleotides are TGTGCCAGTAGTAACGGCAGGGGTAGTTACAATGAGCAGTTCTTC.

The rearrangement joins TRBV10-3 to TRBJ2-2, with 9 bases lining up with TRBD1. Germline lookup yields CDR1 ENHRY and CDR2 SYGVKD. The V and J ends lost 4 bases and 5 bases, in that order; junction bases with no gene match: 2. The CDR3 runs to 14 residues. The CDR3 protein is CAISGQGGTGELFF. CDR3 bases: TGTGCCATCAGTGGACAGGGGGGGACCGGGGAGCTGTTTTTT.

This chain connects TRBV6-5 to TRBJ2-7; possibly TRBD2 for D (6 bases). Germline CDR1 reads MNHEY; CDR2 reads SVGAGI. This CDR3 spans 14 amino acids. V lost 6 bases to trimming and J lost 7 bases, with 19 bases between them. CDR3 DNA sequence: TGTGCCAGCAGGACGGGACTGACGAGCTGGGAGCAGTACTTC. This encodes CASRTGLTSWEQYF.

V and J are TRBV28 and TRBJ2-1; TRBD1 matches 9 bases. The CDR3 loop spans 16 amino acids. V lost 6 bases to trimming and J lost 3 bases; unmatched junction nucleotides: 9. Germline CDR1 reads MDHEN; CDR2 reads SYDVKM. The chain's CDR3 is CASSPTGTGNYNEQFF. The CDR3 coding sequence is TGTGCCAGCAGCCCTACCGGGACAGGGAACTACAATGAGCAGTTCTTC.

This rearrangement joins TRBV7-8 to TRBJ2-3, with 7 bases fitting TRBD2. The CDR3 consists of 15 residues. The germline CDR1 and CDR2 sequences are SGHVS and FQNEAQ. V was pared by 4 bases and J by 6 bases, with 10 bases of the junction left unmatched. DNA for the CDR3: TGTGCCAGCAGCTCGAGGTGGGGAGGGATGGATACGCAGTATTTT. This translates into CASSSRWGGMDTQYF.

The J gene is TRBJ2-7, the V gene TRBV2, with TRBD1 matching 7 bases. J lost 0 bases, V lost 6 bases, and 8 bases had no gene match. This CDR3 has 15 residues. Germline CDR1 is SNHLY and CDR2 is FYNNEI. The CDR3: CASRADRTSSYEQYF. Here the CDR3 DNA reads TGTGCCAGCAGGGCGGACAGGACGAGCTCCTACGAGCAGTACTTC.

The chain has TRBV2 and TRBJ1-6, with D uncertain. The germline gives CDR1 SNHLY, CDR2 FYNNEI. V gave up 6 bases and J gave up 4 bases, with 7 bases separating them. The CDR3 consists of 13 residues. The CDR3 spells CASRLQYNSPLHF. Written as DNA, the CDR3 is TGTGCCAGCAGACTCCAATATAATTCACCCCTCCACTTT.

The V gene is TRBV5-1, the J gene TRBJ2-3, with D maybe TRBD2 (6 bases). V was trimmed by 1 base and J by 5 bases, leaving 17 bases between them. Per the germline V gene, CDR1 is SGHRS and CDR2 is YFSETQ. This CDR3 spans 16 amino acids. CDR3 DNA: TGCGCCAGCAGCTTGAGGCAGGGCGGGGAAGAAGATACGCAGTATTTT. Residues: CASSLRQGGEEDTQYF.

The CDR3 loop is CASSLVASGGTVYEQYF. The CDR3 DNA follows: TGCGCCAGCAGCTTGGTGGCTAGCGGGGGGACGGTCTACGAGCAGTACTTC. The chain links TRBV5-1 to TRBJ2-7; 11 bases line up with TRBD2. The germline gives CDR1 SGHRS, CDR2 YFSETQ. The length of the CDR3 is 17 residues. V lost 0 bases and J lost 3; bases outside the gene matches: 8.

The CDR3, as DNA: TGTGCCAGCAGCTTAGGGGCTAGCGCCACTTCCTACGAGCAGTACTTC. Amino acids: CASSLGASATSYEQYF. The genes are TRBV7-8 and TRBJ2-7; possibly TRBD2 for D (6 bases). CDR3 length equals 16 residues. V lost 1 base, J lost 1 base, and 14 bases lay in between. In germline, CDR1 is SGHVS, CDR2 FQNEAQ.

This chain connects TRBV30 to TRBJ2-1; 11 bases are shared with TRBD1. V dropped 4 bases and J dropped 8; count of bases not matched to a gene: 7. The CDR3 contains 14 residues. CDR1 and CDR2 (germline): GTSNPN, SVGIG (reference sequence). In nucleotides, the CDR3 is TGTGCCTGGAATCTAGGACAGGGGGCCTATGAGCAGTTCTTC. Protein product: CAWNLGQGAYEQFF.

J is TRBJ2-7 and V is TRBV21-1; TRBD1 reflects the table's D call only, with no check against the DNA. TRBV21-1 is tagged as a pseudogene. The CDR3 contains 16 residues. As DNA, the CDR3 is TGTGCCAGCAGCAAAGTAGAACAGCCGAGCTCCTACGAGCAGTACTTC. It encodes CASSKVEQPSSYEQYF.

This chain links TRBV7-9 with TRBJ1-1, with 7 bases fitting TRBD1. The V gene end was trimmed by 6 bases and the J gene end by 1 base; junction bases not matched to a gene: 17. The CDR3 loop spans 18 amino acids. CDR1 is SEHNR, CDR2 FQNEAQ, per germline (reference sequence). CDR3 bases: TGTGCCAGCAGTCTTGCGGCTTTTGTACAGGGGAGGAACACTGAAGCTTTCTTT. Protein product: CASSLAAFVQGRNTEAFF.